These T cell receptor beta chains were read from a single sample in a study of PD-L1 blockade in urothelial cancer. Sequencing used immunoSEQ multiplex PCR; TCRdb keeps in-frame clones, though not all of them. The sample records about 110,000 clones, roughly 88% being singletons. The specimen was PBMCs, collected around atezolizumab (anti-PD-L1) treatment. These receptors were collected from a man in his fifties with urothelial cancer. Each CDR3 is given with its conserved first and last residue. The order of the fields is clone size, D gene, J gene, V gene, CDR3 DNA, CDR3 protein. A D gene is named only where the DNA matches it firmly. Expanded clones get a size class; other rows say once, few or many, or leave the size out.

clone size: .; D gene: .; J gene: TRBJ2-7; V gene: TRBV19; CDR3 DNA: TGTGCCAGTAGTATAGAGGAAGGGGCCTACGAGCAGTACTTC; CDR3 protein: CASSIEEGAYEQYF
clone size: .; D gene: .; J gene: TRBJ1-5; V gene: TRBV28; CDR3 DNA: TGTGCCAGCAGTTTACTCCTGGGGGCCCGAGCTTATAGCAATCAGCCCCAGCATTTT; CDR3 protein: CASSLLLGARAYSNQPQHF
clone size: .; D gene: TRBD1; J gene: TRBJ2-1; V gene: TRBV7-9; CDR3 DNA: TGTGCCAGCAGCCGGACAGGGGGCTTCCTTTTTTACAATGAGGGGTTCTTC; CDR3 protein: CASSRTGGFLFYNEGFF
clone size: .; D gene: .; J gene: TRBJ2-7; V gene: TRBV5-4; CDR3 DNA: TGTGCCAGCAGCTTACAGGGTTCATACGAGCAGTACTTC; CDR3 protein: CASSLQGSYEQYF
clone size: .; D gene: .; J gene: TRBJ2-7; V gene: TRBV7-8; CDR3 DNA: TGTGCCAGCAGCCTAGTCACAGGTTACGAGCAGTACTTC; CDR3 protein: CASSLVTGYEQYF
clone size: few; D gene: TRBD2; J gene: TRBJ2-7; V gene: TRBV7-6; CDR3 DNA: TGTGCCAGCAGCTCAGAGGGGACTAGCGGTCCCTCCTACGAGCAGTACTTC; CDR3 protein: CASSSEGTSGPSYEQYF
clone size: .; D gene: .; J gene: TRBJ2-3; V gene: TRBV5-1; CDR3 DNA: TGCGCCAGCAGCCGCATAAGAACAGGGACAGATACGCAGTATTTT; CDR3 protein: CASSRIRTGTDTQYF
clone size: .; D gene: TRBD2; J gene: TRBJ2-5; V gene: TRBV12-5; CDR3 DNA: TGTGCTAGTGGTTTACTGGTAGCGGGAGATCTGGAGACCCAGTACTTC; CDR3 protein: CASGLLVAGDLETQYF
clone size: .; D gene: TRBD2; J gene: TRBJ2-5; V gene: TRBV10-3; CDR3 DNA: TGTGCCATCGGAGGGACAAGCGGGAGAGAGACCCAGTACTTC; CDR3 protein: CAIGGTSGRETQYF
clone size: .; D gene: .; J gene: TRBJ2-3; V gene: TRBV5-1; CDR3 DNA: TGCGCCAGCAGCTTGTTCCAGGGACTGGACGGAGATACGCAGTATTTT; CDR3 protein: CASSLFQGLDGDTQYF
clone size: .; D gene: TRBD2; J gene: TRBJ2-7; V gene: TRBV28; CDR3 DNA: TGTGCCAGCAGCCCGACTAGCGGGAGTAGAGTAAAGTACTTC; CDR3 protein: CASSPTSGSRVKYF
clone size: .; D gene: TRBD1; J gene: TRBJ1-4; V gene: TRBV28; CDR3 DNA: TGTGCCAGCACCAGGGGGGTTGAAAAACTGTTTTTT; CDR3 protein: CASTRGVEKLFF
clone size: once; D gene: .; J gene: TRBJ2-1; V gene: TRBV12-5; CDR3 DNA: TGTGCTAGTGGCCGGGGCAGGGGTGATGAGCAGTTCTTC; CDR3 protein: CASGRGRGDEQFF
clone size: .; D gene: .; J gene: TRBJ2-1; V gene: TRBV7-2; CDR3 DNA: TGTGCCAGCAGCCGGTCAACCAGGGAGCAGTTCTTC; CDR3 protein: CASSRSTREQFF
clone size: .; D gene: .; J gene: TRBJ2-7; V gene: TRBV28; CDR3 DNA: TGTGCCAGCACACCCGGCGGGGCTGTCTTCTACGAGCAGTACTTC; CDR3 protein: CASTPGGAVFYEQYF
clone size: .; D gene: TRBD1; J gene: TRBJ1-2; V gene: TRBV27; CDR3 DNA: TGTGCCAGCAGTTTTGGGGGACAGGCTAACTATGGCTACACCTTC; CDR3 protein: CASSFGGQANYGYTF
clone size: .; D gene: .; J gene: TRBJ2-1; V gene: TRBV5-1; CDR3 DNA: TGCGCCAGCAGCGCAGGGATGGGTGGGGCCTACAATGAGCAGTTCTTC; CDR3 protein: CASSAGMGGAYNEQFF
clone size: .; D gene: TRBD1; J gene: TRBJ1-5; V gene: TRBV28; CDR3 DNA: TGTGCCAGCAGAAGCGGACAGGGATATCAGCCCCAGCATTTT; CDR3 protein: CASRSGQGYQPQHF
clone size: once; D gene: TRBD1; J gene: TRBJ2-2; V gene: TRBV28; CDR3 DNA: TGTGCCAGCAGCCTCACAGGGGGCGGACAGCACGGGGAGCTGTTTTTT; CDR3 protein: CASSLTGGGQHGELFF
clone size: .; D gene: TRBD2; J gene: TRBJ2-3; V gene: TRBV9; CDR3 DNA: TGTGCCAGCAAAGGTGGCGGGAGTGCAGCAGATACGCAGTATTTT; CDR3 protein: CASKGGGSAADTQYF
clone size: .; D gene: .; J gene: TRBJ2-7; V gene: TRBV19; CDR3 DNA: TGTGCCAGTAGCCCTGGGTTTGGCAGGGAGTACTTC; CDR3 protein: CASSPGFGREYF
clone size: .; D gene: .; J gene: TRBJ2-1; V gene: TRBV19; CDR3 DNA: TGTGCCAGTAGTGGCTGGCGGTTTGGATCCTACAATGAGCAGTTCTTC; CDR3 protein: CASSGWRFGSYNEQFF
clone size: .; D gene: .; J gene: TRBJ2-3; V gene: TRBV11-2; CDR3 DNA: TGTGCCAGCAGCCCCTCTGTGGATACGCAGTATTTT; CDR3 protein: CASSPSVDTQYF
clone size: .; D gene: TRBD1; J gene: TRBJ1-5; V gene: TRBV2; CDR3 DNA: TGTGCCACGGGACAGAACCCTCAGCCCCAGCATTTT; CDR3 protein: CATGQNPQPQHF
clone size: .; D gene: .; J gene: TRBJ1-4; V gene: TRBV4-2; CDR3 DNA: TGTGCCAGCAGCCGGGGCTCAACTAATGAAAAACTGTTTTTT; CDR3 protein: CASSRGSTNEKLFF
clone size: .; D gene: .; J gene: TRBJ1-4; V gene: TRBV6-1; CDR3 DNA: TGTGCCAGCAGTGAAACCCCTAGAGCTAATGAAAAACTGTTTTTT; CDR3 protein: CASSETPRANEKLFF
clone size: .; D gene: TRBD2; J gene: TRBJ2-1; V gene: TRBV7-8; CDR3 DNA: TGTGCCAGCAGCTCCCGGACTAGCGGGGCCTACAATGAGCAGTTCTTC; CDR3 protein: CASSSRTSGAYNEQFF
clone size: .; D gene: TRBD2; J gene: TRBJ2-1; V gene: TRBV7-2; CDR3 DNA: TGTGCCAGCAGCTTAGTTCTAGCGGGAGGCAATGAGCAGTTCTTC; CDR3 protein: CASSLVLAGGNEQFF
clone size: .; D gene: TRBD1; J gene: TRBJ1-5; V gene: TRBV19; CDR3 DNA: TGTGCCAGTAGTATCGGGGAGTTGTCTCGGGACAGGGGGCGCTGGGTCAATCAGCCCCAGCATTTT; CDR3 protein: CASSIGELSRDRGRWVNQPQHF
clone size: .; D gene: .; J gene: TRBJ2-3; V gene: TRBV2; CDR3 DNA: TGTGCCAGCAGTGAAGGGGGCCCTAGCACAGATACGCAGTATTTT; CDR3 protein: CASSEGGPSTDTQYF
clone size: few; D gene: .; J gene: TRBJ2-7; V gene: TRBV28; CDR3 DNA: TGTGCCAGCAGTTTAGGGAGTCGCCGCGAGCAGTACTTC; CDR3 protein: CASSLGSRREQYF
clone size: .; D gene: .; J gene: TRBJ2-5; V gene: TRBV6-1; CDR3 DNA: TGTGCCAGCAGTGTAACAGGGAACCAAGAGACCCAGTACTTC; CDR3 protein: CASSVTGNQETQYF
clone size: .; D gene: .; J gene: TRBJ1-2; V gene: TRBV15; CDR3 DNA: TGTGCCACCAGCAGAAAAACCGGGACTAACTATGGCTACACCTTC; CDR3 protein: CATSRKTGTNYGYTF
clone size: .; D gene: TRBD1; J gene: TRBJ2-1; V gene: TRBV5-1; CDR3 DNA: TGCGCCAGCAGCCGTAGACAGGGGCGCTACAATGAGCAGTTCTTC; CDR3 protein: CASSRRQGRYNEQFF
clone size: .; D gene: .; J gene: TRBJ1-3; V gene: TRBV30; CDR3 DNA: TGTGCCTGGAGTCCCTACAGGAGTTTTACCTCTGGAAACACCATATATTTT; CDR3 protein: CAWSPYRSFTSGNTIYF
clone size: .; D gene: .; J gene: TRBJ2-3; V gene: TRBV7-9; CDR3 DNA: TGTGCCAGCAGCGTAGGAAGCCCAGATACGCAGTATTTT; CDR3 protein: CASSVGSPDTQYF
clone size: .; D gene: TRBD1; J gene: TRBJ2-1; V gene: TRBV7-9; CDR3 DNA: TGTGCCAGCAGCTTACTTGCAGGGGGCAGTGAGCAGTTCTTC; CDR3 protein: CASSLLAGGSEQFF
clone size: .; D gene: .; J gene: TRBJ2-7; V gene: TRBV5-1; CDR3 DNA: TGCGCCAGCAGCCTCGGACAGGCGGGGATTGGGTACGAGCAGTACTTC; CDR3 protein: CASSLGQAGIGYEQYF
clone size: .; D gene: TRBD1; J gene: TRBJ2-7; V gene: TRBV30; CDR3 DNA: TGTGCCTGGAGAAGGGGGACAGGGGGTAACGAGCAGTACTTC; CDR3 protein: CAWRRGTGGNEQYF
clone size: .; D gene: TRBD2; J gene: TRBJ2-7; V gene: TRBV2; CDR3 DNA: TGTGCCAGCAGTTGGCCCTCTAGCGGGATAGGGTACGAGCAGTACTTC; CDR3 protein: CASSWPSSGIGYEQYF
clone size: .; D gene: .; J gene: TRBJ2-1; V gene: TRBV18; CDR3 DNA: TGTGCCAGCTCACCTTTCCAGCGGAGCTACAATGAGCAGTTCTTC; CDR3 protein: CASSPFQRSYNEQFF
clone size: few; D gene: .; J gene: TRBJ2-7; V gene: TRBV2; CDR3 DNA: TGTGCCAGCAATCTCTCCTACGAGCAGTACTTC; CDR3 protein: CASNLSYEQYF
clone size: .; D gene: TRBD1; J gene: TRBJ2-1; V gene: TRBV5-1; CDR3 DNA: TGCGCCAGCAGCTTAACACGGACAGGGGGATACAATGAGCAGTTCTTC; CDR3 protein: CASSLTRTGGYNEQFF
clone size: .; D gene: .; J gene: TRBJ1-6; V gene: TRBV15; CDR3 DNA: TGTGCCACCAGCCCCTTACGGGGGGGATTCTCACCCCTCCACTTT; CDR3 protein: CATSPLRGGFSPLHF
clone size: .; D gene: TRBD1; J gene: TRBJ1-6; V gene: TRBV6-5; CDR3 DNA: TGTGCCAGCAGTCGGGGGGGACAGGGGCTGTCACCCCTCCACTTT; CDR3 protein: CASSRGGQGLSPLHF